This paragraph covers one T cell receptor (beta chain) sequence. Its antigen is not identified. Individually, cDNA molecules had unique molecular identifiers attached to them. TCRdb fed the 5' RACE reads into MiXCR, producing one record per CDR3 protein. The sample lists just under 65,000 distinct CDR3 sequences; less than 9.5% were seen once. This sample was taken from a study of early T cells in non-severe SARS-CoV-2 infection. The overall study: From unsorted whole blood, bulk RNA was sequenced, and the chains remained unpaired.

Whole-study results and caveats: VDJdb-based matching was biased toward anti-spike CD8 responses and missed private and CD4 specificities.

The TCR originated in an adult who was a healthcare worker with PCR-confirmed SARS-CoV-2 infection or an uninfected control (not recorded which). The source material was whole blood, sampled at baseline.

This chain's CDR3 is CASSPDVGSTEAFF. CDR3 sequence (DNA): TGTGCCAGCAGCCCGGATGTGGGGTCCACTGAAGCTTTCTTT. This chain uses TRBV5-5 with TRBJ1-1; D gene uncertain. Germline CDR1 and CDR2: SGHKS and YYEKEE (reference sequence). Trimming removed 4 bases from V and 4 bases from J, with 14 bases in between. This CDR3 has 14 residues.